These 8 T cell receptor beta chains came from one sample sequenced in a study of blood T cell repertoires in COVID-19. Only in-frame clones appear in the TCRdb table, and some are missing; sequencing was by immunoSEQ multiplex PCR. This table holds some 68,000 clones, 85% to 90% found once. The sequenced sample was peripheral blood. The receptors originated from a man between 50 and 59 years old with active COVID-19.

The chain couples TRBV7-3 to TRBJ2-6; D remains unclear. Germline CDR1 is SGHTA and CDR2 is FQGTGA. The CDR3 totals 16 residues. Trimming left V 5 bases short and J 2 bases short, with 13 bases between. CDR3 sequence reads: CASSRDRSAGANVLTF. In DNA, the CDR3 is TGTGCCAGCAGCCGAGATCGGTCGGCTGGGGCCAACGTCCTGACTTTC.

This rearrangement joins TRBV1 to TRBJ1-1. TRBV1 is reported as a pseudogene. The CDR3 covers 14 residues. CDR3 in amino acids: CTSSREDKPTEAFF. CDR3 nucleotides: TGCACCAGCAGCCGCGAGGATAAGCCCACTGAAGCTTTCTTT.

This clone has just one count. The V gene is TRBV6-6, the J gene TRBJ1-2; D is undetermined. CDR3 length equals 11 residues. CDR1 and CDR2 from the germline V gene are MNHNY and SVGAGI (reference sequence). Trimming took off 11 bases at V and 4 bases at J, with 11 bases between the two ends. The CDR3 nucleotides read TGTGCCGGGTCCTCGGGCTATGGCTACACCTTC. Translating it yields CAGSSGYGYTF.

The chain uses TRBV29-1 and TRBJ2-3; 10 nucleotides agree with TRBD2. With 2 bases clipped from V and 7 bases from J, the junction kept 6 bases outside the gene matches. Germline CDR1 and CDR2: SQVTM and ANQGSEA. The CDR3 is 14 amino acids. The DNA for the CDR3 is TGCAGCGTTGAACCTAGCGGGGGTGTGAATACGCAGTATTTT. This gives the protein CSVEPSGGVNTQYF.

This chain uses TRBV7-9 with TRBJ2-1, with 10 positions matching TRBD1. Germline lookup yields CDR1 SEHNR and CDR2 FQNEAQ (reference sequence). V shed 0 bases and J 2 bases; nucleotides not matched to a gene: 1. The CDR3 covers 16 residues. The CDR3: CASSLAGTGAYNEQFF. The CDR3 coding sequence is TGTGCCAGCAGCTTAGCCGGGACAGGGGCCTACAATGAGCAGTTCTTC.

This chain joins TRBV6-2 or TRBV6-3 and TRBJ1-5, with no clear D. Germline values: CDR1 MNHEY, CDR2 SVGEGT. The CDR3 consists of 15 residues. V gave up 2 bases and J gave up 2 bases, with 10 bases separating them. Here the CDR3 reads CASSYEQIGNQPQHF. The CDR3 bases are TGTGCCAGCAGTTACGAACAGATCGGCAATCAGCCCCAGCATTTT.

V and J are TRBV6-2 or TRBV6-3 and TRBJ2-7; 7 nucleotides align to TRBD1. The length of the CDR3 is 18 residues. Germline CDR1 MNHEY, CDR2 SVGEGT. The V and J ends lost 6 bases and 3 bases, in that order; junction bases with no gene match: 20. CDR3 nucleotide sequence: TGTGCCAGCAGCCTCACCCCGGGACAGCCCAATACGGGCTACGAGCAGTACTTC. Protein: CASSLTPGQPNTGYEQYF.

The chain links TRBV2 to TRBJ2-1, with 10 bases aligning to TRBD1. The CDR3 contains 17 residues. The V segment lost 7 bases and the J segment 5 bases; nucleotides outside the gene matches: 14. The germline V gene has CDR1 SNHLY and CDR2 FYNNEI. The CDR3 sequence is CASKFGTGVLKHNEQFF. CDR3 sequence (DNA): TGTGCCAGCAAGTTTGGGACAGGGGTTTTGAAGCACAATGAGCAGTTCTTC.